The T cell receptor beta chain under discussion was sequenced for a study of shared clonotypes between healthy human individuals. A remark on this clone: Its antigen is not identified.

Findings and caveats of the study: Sampling involved blood alone; tissue repertoires likely differ. Even with large depth, rarefaction showed that sorted-subset sequencing was incomplete. Donors were few, which limited the genetic and exposure-history diversity represented.

V shed 0 bases and J 2 bases; nucleotides not matched to a gene: 5. The germline CDR1 and CDR2 sequences are SGDLS and YYNGEE. CDR3 length: 15 amino acids. Tens of thousands of T cell genomes (roughly 0.2 ug DNA) went into each sorted-subset replicate. Clones were read by immunoSEQ multiplex PCR, and TCRdb kept only the in-frame ones, dropping some. This sample has some 2.4 million clones, with over 85% found just once. The chain links TRBV9 to TRBJ2-7, with 7 positions matching TRBD2. Input material: naive CD4+ T cells from PBMCs. Specified subset: CD45RA+ positively selected. The sequence was collected from a man aged 18 to 30 in good health. Some clones in this sample may be carry-over from other donors' samples. The DNA of the CDR3 is TGTGCCAGCAGCGTAGGTGGGACTACCGCCTACGAGCAGTACTTC. This encodes CASSVGGTTAYEQYF. Together with reference TRBV9 and TRBJ2-7, the CDR3 gives the full variable domain: DSGVTQTPKHLITATGQRVTLRCSPRSGDLSVYWYQQSLDQGLQFLIQYYNGEERAKGNILERFSAQQFPDLHSELNLSSLELGDSALYFCASSVGGTTAYEQYFGPGTRLTVT.